The entry below describes one T cell receptor beta chain. This specimen belongs to a study of blood T cell repertoires in COVID-19. V was shortened by 4 bases and J by 1 base, with 25 bases between the two germline ends. The CDR3 sequence is 20 residues long. CDR1 and CDR2 (germline): LGHNA, YSLEER. In the authors' workflow: Counts of nucleated cells, estimated from reference gene primer amplification, were obtained. Libraries were prepared by immunoSEQ multiplex PCR; TCRdb keeps only in-frame clonotypes and omits some of them. Clone size and V and J calls were adopted from that table, with D and trimming inferred from the DNA. Of 200,000 to 300,000 clones listed, about 89% were seen once; the top ten hold approximately 9.4%.

The chain employs TRBV4-3 and TRBJ2-2, with D possibly being TRBD2 (5 bases). The sequenced material came from peripheral blood. The sequence came from a man aged 40-55 years who had recovered from COVID-19. CDR3 residues: CASSPNQIEGGGGNTGELFF. The CDR3 bases are TGCGCCAGCAGCCCGAACCAGATAGAGGGCGGAGGCGGGAACACCGGGGAGCTGTTTTTT.